The entry below gives a single T cell receptor beta chain sequence along with its context. Time point denoted: blood 2 weeks post-SBRT. The treatment: 15 Gy SBRT to primary tumor, nephrectomy 4 weeks later. Radiation-treated patients gave blood at baseline, week 2 and week 4. This table comes from immunoSEQ multiplex PCR, and its TCRdb copy is limited to in-frame clones, with some not included. This table has 150,000 to 160,000 clones, roughly 86% appearing once. The sample originates from a study of radiation and T cells in renal cell carcinoma. Looked up from germline, CDR1 is SQVTM and CDR2 is ANQGSEA. This CDR3 is built from 12 residues. Trimming took off 4 bases at V and 2 bases at J, with 6 bases between the two ends.

This TCR was sampled from a woman aged 45-59 years with renal cell carcinoma. Sequenced material: blood, taken from a patient whose treatment included radiotherapy and nephrectomy. The V call is TRBV29-1, the J call TRBJ1-3; possibly TRBD1 for D (6 bases). This CDR3 is CSVAGAGNTIYF. CDR3 coding DNA: TGCAGCGTTGCAGGGGCTGGAAACACCATATATTTT.